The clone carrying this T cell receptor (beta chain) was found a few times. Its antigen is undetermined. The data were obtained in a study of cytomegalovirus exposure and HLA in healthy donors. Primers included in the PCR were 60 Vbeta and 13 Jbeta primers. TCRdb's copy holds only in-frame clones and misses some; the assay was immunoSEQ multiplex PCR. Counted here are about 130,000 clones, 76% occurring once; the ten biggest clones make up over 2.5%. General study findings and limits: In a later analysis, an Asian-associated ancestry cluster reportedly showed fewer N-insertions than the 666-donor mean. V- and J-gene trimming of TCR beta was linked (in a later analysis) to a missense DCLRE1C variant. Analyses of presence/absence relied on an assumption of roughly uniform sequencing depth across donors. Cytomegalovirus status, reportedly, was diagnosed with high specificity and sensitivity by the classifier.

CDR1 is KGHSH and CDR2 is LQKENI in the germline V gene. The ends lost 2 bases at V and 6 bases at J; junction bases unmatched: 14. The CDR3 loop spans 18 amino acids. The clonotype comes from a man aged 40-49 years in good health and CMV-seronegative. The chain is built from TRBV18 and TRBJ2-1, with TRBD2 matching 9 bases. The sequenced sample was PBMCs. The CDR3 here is CASSPMTSGGGSGNEQFF. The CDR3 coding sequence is TGTGCCAGCTCACCAATGACTAGCGGAGGTGGATCGGGCAATGAGCAGTTCTTC.